The text below deals with one T cell receptor (beta chain). The data stem from a study of blood T cell repertoires in COVID-19. Only in-frame clones appear in the TCRdb table, and some are missing; sequencing was by immunoSEQ multiplex PCR. The profile covers roughly 300,000 clones, with just over 85% appearing a single time and 8.5% to 12% taken by the ten largest. The TCR originated in a woman aged 18-29 years who had recovered from COVID-19. Sequenced material: PBMCs or T cells enriched from blood (not recorded which).

The CDR3 nucleotides read TGTGCCAGCAGCGCGGAACACTTAAACACCGGGGAGCTGTTTTTT. The encoded protein is CASSAEHLNTGELFF. The chain couples TRBV5-4 to TRBJ2-2; D call uncertain. CDR1 and CDR2 from the germline V gene are SGHNT and YYREEE (reference sequence). The CDR3 is 15 amino acids. The V end was cut by 4 bases, the J end by 2 bases, with 12 bases between.